This TCR beta chain was sequenced during a study of blood T cell repertoires in COVID-19. Study information: Sites in the United States, Italy and Spain provided acute and convalescent COVID-19 samples. In each case, the material was cDNA or gDNA derived from T cells, B-cell-depleted T cells, or PBMCs.

CDR1 and CDR2 from the germline V gene are MNHGY and SAAAGT. V was trimmed by 3 bases and J by 0 bases, leaving 11 bases between them. The CDR3 extends over 16 amino acids. Original analysis: It was from reference gene primer amplification that nucleated cell counts were estimated. Sequencing was performed with immunoSEQ multiplex PCR; in TCRdb, only in-frame clones are kept and a portion is missing. V and J calls and clone size come straight from that table; D and trimming were deduced from the DNA. The sample has some 55,000 clones; about nine tenths are singletons. This chain connects TRBV6-8 to TRBJ1-4; D not resolved. This clonotype was sampled from a woman between 40 and 50 years old with active COVID-19. Sequenced material: peripheral blood. CDR3 loop: CASSYWEASTNEKLFF. The DNA for the CDR3 is TGTGCCAGCAGTTATTGGGAGGCATCAACTAATGAAAAACTGTTTTTT.